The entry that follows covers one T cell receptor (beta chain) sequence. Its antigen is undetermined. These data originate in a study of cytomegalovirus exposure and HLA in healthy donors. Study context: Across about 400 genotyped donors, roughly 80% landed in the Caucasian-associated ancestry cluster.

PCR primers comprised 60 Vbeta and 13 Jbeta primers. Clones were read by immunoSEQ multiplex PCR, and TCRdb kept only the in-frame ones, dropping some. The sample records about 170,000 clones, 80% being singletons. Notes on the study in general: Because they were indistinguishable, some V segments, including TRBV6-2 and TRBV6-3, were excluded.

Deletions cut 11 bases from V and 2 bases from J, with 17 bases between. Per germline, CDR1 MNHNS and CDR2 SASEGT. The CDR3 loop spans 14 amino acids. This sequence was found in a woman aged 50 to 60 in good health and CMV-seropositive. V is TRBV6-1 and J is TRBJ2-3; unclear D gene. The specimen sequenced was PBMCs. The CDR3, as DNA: TGTGCCTGCAAGCCGGTCCTTTACACAGATACGCAGTATTTT. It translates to CACKPVLYTDTQYF.